The 32 T cell receptor beta chains presented below share a single source sample, sequenced in a study of tumor-infiltrating lymphocytes in primary liver carcinoma. Constant-region priming of about 500 ng total RNA yielded TCR beta cDNA. Modified slightly, ARM-PCR produced TCR beta libraries over three nested multiplex PCR rounds. TRBV1-TRBV30 forward primers paired with a C-beta reverse primer drove the first two PCR rounds, approximately 11 cycles each. TCRdb re-derived calls from the multiplex PCR reads in MiXCR, one entry per CDR3 protein. The data show 250,000 to 400,000 distinct CDR3 sequences, 60% to 80% seen once. Unsorted whole blood yielded the blood RNA, and germline DNA was also extracted. Sequenced input: peripheral blood. The origin of the receptors is a man in his forties with primary liver carcinoma and hepatitis B virus infection.

A remark on this clonotype: Possible read error: a much larger clone is one base away. Here the CDR3 omits its conserved ending phenylalanine or tryptophan, so a read error is the likely source. V is TRBV6-1 and J is TRBJ1-5; 8 positions agree with TRBD1. Germline loops: CDR1 MNHNS, CDR2 SASEGT. CDR3 size: 14 residues. V lost 5 bases to trimming and J lost 1 base; unmatched junction nucleotides: 1. The CDR3 DNA reads as TGTGCCAGCAGTCGGGACAGGAGCAATCAGCCCCAGCATCTT. It yields the protein CASSRDRSNQPQHL.

Comments on this clonotype: A junction end diverges from the germline sequence, so it may reflect a read error. The chain links TRBV11-2 to TRBJ1-1, with D unclear. The CDR3 is 13 residues long. Germline V gives CDR1 SGHAT, CDR2 FQNNGV. CDR3 residues: CASSLTESTEAFF. DNA of the CDR3: TGTGCCAGTAGCTTAACGGAGAGCACTGAAGCTTTCTTT. The full variable domain, with the rest looked up from reference TRBV11-2 and TRBJ1-1, is EAGVAQSPRYKIIEKRQSVAFWCNPISGHATLYWYQQILGQGPKLLIQFQNNGVVDDSQLPKDRFSAERLKGVDSTLKIQPAKLEDSAVYLCASSLTESTEAFFGQGTRLTVV.

Worth noting for this clonotype: A much larger clonotype is one base distant, so this may be a read error. The chain has TRBV6-5 and TRBJ2-7; D remains unclear. CDR1 MNHEY and CDR2 SVGAGI come from the germline V gene. This CDR3 comprises 12 residues. Here the CDR3 reads CVSARSSYEQYF. CDR3 nucleotides: TGTGTCAGCGCCCGGAGCTCCTACGAGCAGTACTTC.

Comment on this clonotype: One end of the junction varies from germline; a read error may be responsible. The CDR3 DNA follows: TGTGCCGGCAGCTTGACAGGGCCAACGGAGGAGCAGTACTTC. Translation gives CAGSLTGPTEEQYF. This chain uses TRBV5-6 with TRBJ2-7; 7 nucleotides match TRBD1. The CDR3 is 14 residues long. Germline V gene sequence: CDR1 SGHDT, CDR2 YYEEEE.

Comments on this clonotype: Being one base from a much bigger clone, this may be a read error. This chain connects TRBV5-4 to TRBJ2-3; perhaps TRBD1 as D (6 bases). Germline assignment: CDR1 SGHNT and CDR2 YYREEE (reference sequence). CDR3 size: 14 residues. V was pared by 6 bases and J by 0 bases, with 11 bases between. This CDR3 reads CASNSGHSTDTQYF. CDR3 nucleotides: TGTGCCAGCAACTCGGGACATAGCACAGATACGCAGTATTTT.

Remarks on this clonotype: The CDR3 ends on some other residue instead of the conserved phenylalanine or tryptophan, so this is likely a read error. V is TRBV10-3 and J is TRBJ1-1; the D is unclear. Germline CDR1 reads ENHRY; CDR2 reads SYGVKD. The CDR3 runs 12 residues. V shed 7 bases and J shed 4 bases, with 10 bases lying between them. The CDR3 loop is CAINGPSTEAFC. CDR3 bases: TGTGCCATCAACGGGCCGAGCACTGAAGCTTTCTGT.

Turning to this clonotype: This may stem from a read error, because a much larger clone lies one nucleotide away. The rearrangement uses TRBV6-1 and TRBJ1-2; the D is unclear. This CDR3 region has 13 residues. Per germline, CDR1 MNHNS and CDR2 SASEGT. The V end was cut by 4 bases, the J end by 7 bases, with 13 bases between. The CDR3: CASSAHRSGGYTF. CDR3 DNA sequence: TGTGCCAGCAGTGCCCACCGGTCAGGTGGCTACACCTTC.

Notes on this clonotype: This may stem from a read error, because a much larger clone lies one nucleotide away. J is TRBJ1-3 and V is TRBV12-3 or TRBV12-4, with D unclear. V gave up 5 bases and J gave up 5 bases, with 10 bases separating them. This CDR3 is built from 13 residues. The CDR3 DNA follows: TGTGCCAGCAGTGTAATTGCTAGAAACACCATATATTTT. It yields the protein CASSVIARNTIYF.

Concerning this clonotype: This may arise from a read error, as a much more abundant clone is one base away. V is TRBV5-4 and J is TRBJ2-3; possible D gene TRBD1, 6 bases. The CDR3 has 11 amino acids. Germline CDR1 reads SGHNT; CDR2 reads YYREEE (reference sequence). The CDR3 sequence is CASSQSERTDF. The CDR3 nucleotides are TGTGCCAGCAGCCAGAGCGAAAGGACAGATTTT.

A word on this clonotype: Sequence at one end of the junction differs from germline and may be a read error. This chain joins TRBV29-1 and TRBJ2-3, with TRBD2 as a possible D gene (6 bases). The CDR3 covers 15 residues. Looked up from germline, CDR1 is SQVTM and CDR2 is ANQGSEA. CDR3 DNA sequence: TGCAGCGTTAGCGGGCCTAGTGGGAGAGGGGATACGCAGTTTTTT. It encodes CSVSGPSGRGDTQFF.

On this clonotype: A much bigger clone sits one base away, suggesting this may be a read error. The V call is TRBV6-5, the J call TRBJ2-3; weak D call: TRBD1 (5 bases). CDR3 length: 14 amino acids. The germline V gene has CDR1 MNHEY and CDR2 SVGAGI. CDR3 sequence reads: CASSYRGGTNTQYF. The DNA of the CDR3 is TGTGCCAGCAGTTACAGGGGCGGCACAAATACGCAGTATTTT.

As regards this clonotype: A much larger clone sits a single nucleotide away, making a read error possible. The gene calls are TRBV5-6 and TRBJ2-5; no reliable D call. With 4 bases removed from V and 5 bases from J, the gap between germline ends came to 12 bases. The CDR3 has 13 residues. Germline-derived CDR1 and CDR2 are SGHDT and YYEEEE. The CDR3 nucleotides read TGTGCCAGCAGCCGCCCGAAAGTGGAGACCCAGTACTTC. It translates to CASSRPKVETQYF.

This clonotype was seen a handful of times. This may come from a read error, since a much larger clone is one base off. The chain carries TRBV4-3 and TRBJ1-2, with TRBD1 as a possible D gene (5 bases). The CDR3 consists of 15 residues. V dropped 4 bases and J dropped 4 bases, with 16 bases sitting between them. The germline CDR1 and CDR2 sequences are LGHNA and YSLEER. CDR3 in amino acids: CASSPYTGSSYGYTF. CDR3 DNA: TGCGCCAGCAGCCCTTATACAGGTTCTAGCTATGGCTACACCTTC.

For this clonotype: Relative to the germline gene, one junction end is altered; a read error may explain this. The chain combines TRBV6-2 or TRBV6-3 with TRBJ1-2; TRBD1 matches 7 bases. This CDR3 has 15 amino acids. Germline CDR1 is MNHEY and CDR2 is SVGEGT. Here the CDR3 reads CTSSQSRDSLYGYTF. The CDR3 region has the DNA TGTACCAGCAGCCAAAGTCGGGACAGCCTCTATGGCTACACCTTC.

In regard to this clonotype: The junction shows a germline mismatch at one end, possibly a read error. The chain carries TRBV28 and TRBJ2-1; D is unresolved. Germline V gene sequence: CDR1 MDHEN, CDR2 SYDVKM. The CDR3 runs to 15 residues. CDR3 protein: CASILGRSSFNEQFF. CDR3 DNA: TGTGCCAGCATCTTAGGTCGGAGCTCCTTCAATGAGCAGTTCTTC. The variable domain in full, completed from reference TRBV28 and TRBJ2-1, reads DVKVTQSSRYLVKRTGEKVFLECVQDMDHENMFWYRQDPGLGLRLIYFSYDVKMKEKGDIPEGYSVSREKKERFSLILESASTNQTSMYLCASILGRSSFNEQFFGPGTRLTVL.

The chain recombines TRBV7-3 with TRBJ1-5; D might be TRBD1 (5 bases). The CDR3 runs 13 residues. Germline V lookup: CDR1 SGHTA, CDR2 FQGTGA. Between the trimmed V and J ends, which lost 1 base and 6 bases, there was a span of 7 bases. CDR3 bases: TGTGCCAGCAGCTTAATTCAGGGTCAGCCCCAGCATTTT. Translation: CASSLIQGQPQHF.

The chain recombines TRBV29-1 with TRBJ2-1; D is tentatively TRBD1 or TRBD2 (5 bases each). V lost 7 bases to trimming and J lost 0 bases, with 10 bases between them. Germline V gene lookup returns CDR1 SQVTM and CDR2 ANQGSEA. The CDR3 runs 13 residues. The CDR3 nucleotides are TGCAGCGGGGGGAGCGGCTCCTACAATGAGCAGTTCTTC. Translating it yields CSGGSGSYNEQFF.

In the case of this clonotype: At one boundary the junction diverges from the germline segment, which might be a read error. The genes are TRBV7-9 and TRBJ2-7; 10 bases fit TRBD1. The CDR3 is 13 amino acids. The germline V gene has CDR1 SEHNR and CDR2 FQNEAQ (reference sequence). The CDR3 region has the DNA TGTGCCACGGAGGGGACAGGGGTTTACGAGCAGAGCTTC. This translates into CATEGTGVYEQSF.

With regard to this clonotype: The germline gene is not matched at one end of the junction; a read error may be the cause. The rearrangement links TRBV11-1 to TRBJ2-4; 13 bases map to TRBD2. This CDR3 region has 17 residues. CDR1 and CDR2 (germline): SGHAT, FQDESV (reference sequence). CDR3 DNA: TGTGCCAGCAGCTTTCCAGGGACTAGCGGGATCAAAAACATTCAATACTTC. It specifies CASSFPGTSGIKNIQYF. The variable domain in full, completed from reference TRBV11-1 and TRBJ2-4, reads EAEVAQSPRYKITEKSQAVAFWCDPISGHATLYWYRQILGQGPELLVQFQDESVVDDSQLPKDRFSAERLKGVDSTLKIQPAELGDSAMYLCASSFPGTSGIKNIQYFGAGTRLSVL.

Here the CDR3 DNA reads TGCGCCAGCAGCTTGCCGGGACAGGGAAATTCACCCCTCCACTTT. Translated: CASSLPGQGNSPLHF. This chain links TRBV5-1 with TRBJ1-6; 9 bases are shared with TRBD1. Germline V gene data show CDR1 as SGHRS and CDR2 as YFSETQ. The V and J ends lost 1 base and 7 bases, in that order; junction bases with no gene match: 3. This CDR3 comprises 15 residues.

This clonotype was seen a single time. No conserved phenylalanine or tryptophan is present at the end of the CDR3, so a read error is the likely explanation. This chain joins TRBV11-2 and TRBJ2-1; tentative D call: TRBD2 (5 bases). The CDR3 sequence is 15 residues long. V gave up 5 bases and J gave up 9 bases, with 20 bases separating them. Per germline, CDR1 SGHAT and CDR2 FQNNGV. The CDR3 sequence: CASSPNKKGASEQFL. The CDR3 bases are TGTGCCAGCAGCCCTAACAAGAAGGGAGCGAGTGAGCAGTTCTTA.

The J gene is TRBJ1-6, the V gene TRBV28; perhaps TRBD1 as D (5 bases). Trimming stripped 8 bases from V and 8 bases from J, with 13 bases between. The germline gives CDR1 MDHEN, CDR2 SYDVKM. The CDR3 runs to 13 residues. The DNA of the CDR3 is TGTGCCAGCGAAGGCAGGGCGTATTCACCCCTCCACTTT. Its protein is CASEGRAYSPLHF.

The rearrangement links TRBV6-1 to TRBJ2-7, with D possibly matching TRBD2 (6 bases). From germline, CDR1 is MNHNS and CDR2 SASEGT. The V and J ends lost 7 bases and 2 bases respectively, with 15 bases between them. The CDR3 runs 14 residues. CDR3 DNA: TGTGCCAGCACTGCGGGACCAGGAGCCTACGAGCAGTACTTC. Translating gives CASTAGPGAYEQYF.

The chain employs TRBV5-5 and TRBJ2-1; 11 positions agree with TRBD2. J lost 7 bases, V lost 0 bases, and 6 bases had no gene match. CDR3 length: 16 residues. Germline CDR1 is SGHKS and CDR2 is YYEKEE (reference sequence). DNA for the CDR3: TGTGCCAGCAGCTTGGGACTAGCGGGAATGGGGAATGAGCAGTTCTTC. This translates into CASSLGLAGMGNEQFF.

Turning to this clonotype: One end of the junction varies from germline; a read error may be responsible. The chain employs TRBV5-4 and TRBJ1-4; D unresolved. Germline values: CDR1 SGHNT, CDR2 YYREEE (reference sequence). The CDR3 totals 16 residues. CDR3 sequence: CAGSLAGRNTNEKLFF. The CDR3 DNA reads TGTGCCGGCAGCTTGGCCGGTAGAAACACTAATGAAAAACTGTTTTTT.

Concerning this clonotype: This may come from a read error, since a much larger clone is one base off. The chain carries TRBV30 and TRBJ2-1; D ambiguous. The germline gives CDR1 GTSNPN, CDR2 SVGIG (reference sequence). This CDR3 is 11 amino acids long. CDR3 bases: TGTGCCTTGAGTGAACGGTATGAGCAGTTCTTC. Translating it yields CALSERYEQFF.

The sample holds one count of this clonotype. This may arise from a read error, as a much more abundant clone is one base away. The chain combines TRBV6-1 with TRBJ2-1; D is unclear. There are 15 residues in the CDR3. The germline V gene has CDR1 MNHNS and CDR2 SASEGT. CDR3 protein: CAITYTVISYNEQLF. The CDR3 DNA sequence: TGTGCCATCACCTACACAGTAATCTCCTACAATGAGCAGCTCTTC.

Concerning this clonotype: A much larger clone differs from this one at a single base, so this may be a read error. The chain links TRBV6-2 or TRBV6-3 to TRBJ1-2; D gene uncertain. Germline V gene lookup returns CDR1 MNHEY and CDR2 SVGEGT. The CDR3 is 13 residues long. The CDR3 DNA reads as TGTGCCAGCACGGCAGGAGGATACTATAGCTACACCTTC. Protein sequence: CASTAGGYYSYTF.

As to this clonotype: Mismatch with germline at one junction end may stem from a read error. V gene TRBV11-2 combines with J gene TRBJ2-2; D is unresolved. This CDR3 comprises 14 residues. CDR1 and CDR2 from the germline V gene are SGHAT and FQNNGV. The CDR3 DNA is TGTGCCGGCAGCCCCGGACGCGTTACCGGGGAGCTGTTTTTT. It codes for CAGSPGRVTGELFF.

This clonotype was observed many times. V usage is TRBV29-1 and J usage is TRBJ2-1; 12 nucleotides line up with TRBD2. The ends lost 4 bases at V and 9 bases at J; junction bases unmatched: 4. CDR1 and CDR2 from the germline V gene are SQVTM and ANQGSEA. This CDR3 region has 13 residues. The chain's CDR3 is CSVALAGGGEQFF. The CDR3 coding sequence is TGCAGCGTTGCGCTAGCGGGAGGGGGTGAGCAGTTCTTC.

A few counts support this clonotype. This chain links TRBV6-2 or TRBV6-3 with TRBJ2-4; 8 nucleotides align to TRBD2. This CDR3 comprises 21 residues. The germline V gene has CDR1 MNHEY and CDR2 SVGEGT. V was clipped by 4 bases and J by 1 base; unmatched bases: 21. The CDR3 loop is CASSSHPLAGGKILAKNIQYF. The CDR3 nucleotides read TGTGCCAGCAGTTCCCACCCCCTCGCGGGAGGAAAAATTCTGGCCAAAAACATTCAGTACTTC.

Comment on this clonotype: Compared with germline, one end of the junction differs, possibly owing to a read error. The chain links TRBV6-5 to TRBJ2-6, with a possible D match to TRBD1 (6 bases). CDR1 and CDR2 from the germline V gene are MNHEY and SVGAGI. This CDR3 has 17 amino acids. The CDR3 nucleotides read TGTGCCAGCAGTCGACACGGGACACTCTCTGGGACCAACGTCCTGACTTTC. It specifies CASSRHGTLSGTNVLTF.